What follows are 26 T cell receptor beta chains derived from one specimen sequenced in a study of control samples from healthy donors and cancer patients. Libraries were prepared by immunoSEQ multiplex PCR; TCRdb keeps only in-frame clonotypes and omits some of them. The sample includes 90,000 to 150,000 clones, 89% of them seen just once. The sequencing sample was made of blood. These receptor sequences come from a man aged 45-60 years in good health.

For the CDR3, the DNA is TGCGCCAGCAGCATAGACTCTTCTGAACAGTACTTC. This gives the protein CASSIDSSEQYF. The genes are TRBV5-1 and TRBJ2-7; D is unresolved. V lost 4 bases and J lost 10, with 15 bases in between. Looked up from germline, CDR1 is SGHRS and CDR2 is YFSETQ. This CDR3 has 12 residues.

The gene calls are TRBV5-4 and TRBJ1-1, with a weak D call TRBD1 (5 bases). V was cut by 4 bases and J by 7 bases, with 11 bases left in between. The CDR3 is made up of 12 amino acids. Germline CDR1 reads SGHNT; CDR2 reads YYREEE (reference sequence). CDR3 coding DNA: TGTGCCAGCAGCCTCGGGGGAAATGAAGCTTTCTTT. Translating it yields CASSLGGNEAFF.

The rearrangement uses TRBV5-5 and TRBJ2-2, with TRBD1 identical over 7 bases. V lost 4 bases to trimming and J lost 8 bases; unmatched junction nucleotides: 11. The CDR3 runs to 15 residues. Germline V lookup: CDR1 SGHKS, CDR2 YYEKEE (reference sequence). Written as DNA, the CDR3 is TGTGCCAGCAGCCCGAACAGGGGACGATCGGGGGAGCTGTTTTTT. As protein: CASSPNRGRSGELFF.

The rearrangement links TRBV10-2 to TRBJ1-4, with D perhaps TRBD1 (6 bases). Trimming pared 0 bases from V and 3 bases from J, leaving 14 bases between. This CDR3 has 17 residues. Per germline, CDR1 WSHSY and CDR2 SAAADI. CDR3 DNA sequence: TGCGCCAGCAGTGAGTCACAGGGTGGGGGCTCTAATGAAAAACTGTTTTTT. Residues: CASSESQGGGSNEKLFF.

The chain links TRBV7-2 to TRBJ1-6; tentatively, D is TRBD1 (5 bases). V lost 1 base and J 7 bases, leaving 14 bases between the germline ends. CDR1 and CDR2 from the germline V gene are SGHTA and FQGNSA. This CDR3 has 16 residues. The CDR3 DNA reads as TGTGCCAGCAGCTTAGATTCCGGGACGGTGAATTCACCCCTCCACTTT. Translating gives CASSLDSGTVNSPLHF.

The chain recombines TRBV12-3 or TRBV12-4 with TRBJ2-5, with D hard to call. The CDR3 has 13 residues. Trimming removed 3 bases at V and 5 bases at J, with 10 bases between. CDR3 bases: TGTGCCAGCAGTTTGTTGCGACGGGAGACCCAGTACTTC. It specifies CASSLLRRETQYF.

V gene TRBV19 combines with J gene TRBJ1-2; 8 positions match TRBD1. The CDR3 has 14 amino acids. In germline, CDR1 is LNHDA, CDR2 SQIVND (reference sequence). Unmatched junction bases numbered 8, after V lost 7 bases and J lost 4 bases. CDR3 nucleotide sequence: TGTGCCAGTATGCAGGGGGCGCGGGCCTATGGCTACACCTTC. This gives the protein CASMQGARAYGYTF.

The CDR3 loop reads CSASQGGGNQPQHF. The CDR3 DNA reads TGCAGTGCTAGTCAGGGGGGAGGCAATCAGCCCCAGCATTTT. The chain links TRBV20-1 to TRBJ1-5, with TRBD1 matching 7 bases. This CDR3 has 14 amino acids. J gave up 2 bases and V 3 bases, and 4 bases lay outside the gene matches. The V gene's germline CDR1 is DFQATT and CDR2 SNEGSKA (reference sequence).

The V gene is TRBV13, the J gene TRBJ2-7; TRBD1 is a possible D gene (7 bases). The germline V and J ends were trimmed by 2 bases and 6 bases, with 8 bases remaining between them. The CDR3 extends over 12 amino acids. The germline V gene has CDR1 PRHDT and CDR2 FYEKMQ (reference sequence). The CDR3 nucleotides read TGTGCCAGCAGCTTACAGGGGGGCGAGCAGTACTTC. Its translation is CASSLQGGEQYF.

This clone has a single count. This rearrangement joins TRBV3-1 (or the pseudogene TRBV3-2) to TRBJ1-1, with D unclear. The V end was cut by 3 bases, the J end by 1 base, with 9 bases between. From germline, CDR1 is LGHDT and CDR2 YNNKEL (reference sequence). The CDR3 totals 14 residues. The CDR3 spells CASSQVGRNTEAFF. The DNA of the CDR3 is TGTGCCAGCAGCCAGGTTGGAAGGAACACTGAAGCTTTCTTT.

The chain employs TRBV19 and TRBJ1-1; 11 bases are a match to TRBD1. Germline values: CDR1 LNHDA, CDR2 SQIVND (reference sequence). The CDR3 contains 15 residues. V was pared by 5 bases and J by 2 bases, with 4 bases of the junction left unmatched. The CDR3 sequence is CASSPRTGGNTEAFF. DNA of the CDR3: TGTGCCAGTAGTCCGCGGACAGGGGGCAACACTGAAGCTTTCTTT.

This sequence joins TRBV24-1 and TRBJ1-2, with D maybe TRBD1 (5 bases). V was pared by 5 bases and J by 5 bases, with 11 bases between. CDR1 is KGHDR, CDR2 SFDVKD, per germline. This CDR3 comprises 13 residues. The CDR3 DNA reads as TGTGCCACCAGTGTTGGAAGGGGATATGGCTACACCTTC. The encoded protein is CATSVGRGYGYTF.

The chain carries TRBV6-5 and TRBJ2-7, with 9 bases aligning to TRBD1. This CDR3 comprises 15 residues. V lost 6 bases to trimming and J lost 6 bases; unmatched junction nucleotides: 12. Looked up from germline, CDR1 is MNHEY and CDR2 is SVGAGI. The CDR3 DNA reads TGTGCCAGCAGGCGACAGGGGGTTACCCCCAGCGAGCAGTACTTC. Translated, it gives CASRRQGVTPSEQYF.

In this sample, this clone turned up once. The J gene is TRBJ1-1, the V gene TRBV19; possibly TRBD1 for D (5 bases). Germline CDR1 reads LNHDA; CDR2 reads SQIVND (reference sequence). The V and J ends lost 7 bases and 5 bases respectively, with 20 bases between them. CDR3 size: 15 residues. Written as DNA, the CDR3 is TGTGCCAGTACGAGGGGTGGCAGGGCCACTACTGAAGCTTTCTTT. Amino acids: CASTRGGRATTEAFF.

The gene calls are TRBV16 and TRBJ2-5, with a possible D match to TRBD1 (6 bases). V was trimmed by 0 bases and J by 1 base, leaving 6 bases between them. CDR1 is KGHSY, CDR2 FQNENV, per germline. The CDR3 runs to 14 residues. CDR3 nucleotides: TGTGCCAGCAGCCAATCGGACAGCCAAGAGACCCAGTACTTC. It translates to CASSQSDSQETQYF.

The gene calls are TRBV13 and TRBJ1-1; the D gene is possibly TRBD1 (6 bases). Between the trimmed V and J ends, which lost 2 bases and 5 bases, there was a span of 12 bases. Germline values: CDR1 PRHDT, CDR2 FYEKMQ (reference sequence). The CDR3 covers 14 residues. CDR3 sequence reads: CASSLRLRGTEAFF. DNA of the CDR3: TGTGCCAGCAGCTTACGGTTGAGGGGGACTGAAGCTTTCTTT.

The V and J genes are TRBV21-1 and TRBJ2-5. TRBV21-1 is a listed pseudogene. The CDR3 extends over 15 amino acids. The CDR3 spells CASSKAQSPQETQYF. In DNA, the CDR3 is TGTGCCAGCAGCAAAGCGCAATCGCCACAAGAGACCCAGTACTTC.

The rearrangement uses TRBV5-8 and TRBJ2-1; 8 bases are shared with TRBD2. With 2 bases clipped from V and 7 bases from J, the junction kept 8 bases outside the gene matches. This CDR3 has 15 amino acids. Germline V gene sequence: CDR1 SGHTS, CDR2 YDEGEE. CDR3: CASSFRGGPWNEQFF. The CDR3 region has the DNA TGTGCCAGCAGCTTCCGCGGGGGGCCGTGGAATGAGCAGTTCTTC.

The chain is built from TRBV10-3 and TRBJ2-3; 7 nucleotides align to TRBD1. The trim removed 7 bases at V and 5 bases at J, leaving 9 bases unmatched. This CDR3 region has 14 residues. CDR1 is ENHRY, CDR2 SYGVKD, per germline. The CDR3 bases are TGTGCCATCAAGCAGCAGGGGGAAGTAGATACGCAGTATTTT. It codes for CAIKQQGEVDTQYF.

The chain couples TRBV9 to TRBJ1-1, with D maybe TRBD1 (5 bases). CDR1 SGDLS and CDR2 YYNGEE come from the germline V gene. Trimming removed 1 base at V and 8 bases at J, with 12 bases between. The CDR3 is made up of 13 amino acids. This chain's CDR3 is CASSVSPGTEAFF. The CDR3 DNA reads TGTGCCAGCAGCGTATCCCCCGGGACGGAAGCTTTCTTT.

This clone came up a few times. The chain recombines TRBV9 with TRBJ2-2, with TRBD2 identical over 14 bases. This CDR3 is 16 amino acids long. Trimming at V came to 4 bases and at J to 4 bases, leaving 3 bases not matched to a gene. Germline lookup yields CDR1 SGDLS and CDR2 YYNGEE. In DNA form, the CDR3 reads TGTGCCAGCAGCCCAGGACTAGCGGGGGGCACCGGGGAGCTGTTTTTT. Residues: CASSPGLAGGTGELFF.

This clone was picked up one time. The V gene is TRBV7-9, the J gene TRBJ1-2; no reliable D call. Trimming shortened V by 4 bases and J by 0 bases, and 15 bases separated the two germline ends. CDR1 is SEHNR and CDR2 is FQNEAQ in the germline V gene (reference sequence). The CDR3 totals 16 residues. The CDR3 sequence: CASSSMTLTANYGYTF. CDR3 sequence (DNA): TGTGCCAGCAGCTCTATGACCCTTACAGCTAACTATGGCTACACCTTC.

The CDR3 region has the DNA TGTGCCACCAGTGCCCTGAACCCAGGGAAGGATGGCTACACCTTC. Translation gives CATSALNPGKDGYTF. The chain employs TRBV24-1 and TRBJ1-2; D is possibly TRBD1 (5 bases). V was pared by 5 bases and J by 6 bases, with 18 bases between. This CDR3 is built from 15 residues. CDR1 and CDR2 (germline): KGHDR, SFDVKD.

The V gene is TRBV30, the J gene TRBJ1-6, with D possibly matching TRBD1 (5 bases). Trimming left V 5 bases short and J 7 bases short, with 6 bases between. The CDR3 covers 11 residues. Germline CDR1 and CDR2: GTSNPN and SVGIG (reference sequence). The chain's CDR3 is CAWAGNSPLHF. The CDR3 DNA is TGTGCCTGGGCAGGGAATTCACCCCTCCACTTT.

The chain recombines TRBV12-3 or TRBV12-4 with TRBJ1-1; a possible D gene is TRBD1 (6 bases). This CDR3 has 11 residues. Trimming shortened V by 2 bases and J by 8 bases, and 6 bases separated the two germline ends. The CDR3 bases are TGTGCCAGCAGTTTAAGGGGGGAAGCTTTCTTT. This codes for CASSLRGEAFF.

The J gene is TRBJ1-1, the V gene TRBV5-1; D is uncertain. The CDR3 runs 14 residues. Germline values: CDR1 SGHRS, CDR2 YFSETQ. Trimming shortened V by 0 bases and J by 1 base, and 7 bases separated the two germline ends. The CDR3 region has the DNA TGCGCCAGCAGCTTGGAAAGGGCGAACACTGAAGCTTTCTTT. Its protein product is CASSLERANTEAFF.